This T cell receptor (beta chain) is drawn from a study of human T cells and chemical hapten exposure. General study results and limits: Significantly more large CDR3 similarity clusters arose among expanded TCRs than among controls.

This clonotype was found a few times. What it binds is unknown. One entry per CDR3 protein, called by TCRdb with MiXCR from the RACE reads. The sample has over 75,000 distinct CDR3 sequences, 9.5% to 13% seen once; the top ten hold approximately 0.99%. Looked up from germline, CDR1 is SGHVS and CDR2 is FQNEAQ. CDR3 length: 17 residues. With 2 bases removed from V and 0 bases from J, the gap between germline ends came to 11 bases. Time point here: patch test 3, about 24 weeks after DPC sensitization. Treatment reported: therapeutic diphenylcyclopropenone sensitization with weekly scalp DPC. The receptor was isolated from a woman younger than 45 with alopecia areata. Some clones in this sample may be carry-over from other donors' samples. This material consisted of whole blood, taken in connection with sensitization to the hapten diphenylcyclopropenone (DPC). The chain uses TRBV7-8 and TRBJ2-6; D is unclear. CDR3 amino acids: CASSLTISSSGANVLTF. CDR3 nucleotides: TGTGCCAGCAGCTTAACCATAAGCAGCTCTGGGGCCAACGTCCTGACTTTC. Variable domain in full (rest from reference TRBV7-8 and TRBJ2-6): GAGVSQSPRYKVAKRGQDVALRCDPISGHVSLFWYQQALGQGPEFLTYFQNEAQLDKSGLPSDRFFAERPEGSVSTLKIQRTQQEDSAVYLCASSLTISSSGANVLTFGAGSRLTVL.